Here is one TCR beta chain with its context. The method was immunoSEQ multiplex PCR; TCRdb's version includes in-frame clones alone and lacks a portion of them. The sample includes more than 250,000 clones, over 85% of them seen just once. The data derive from a study of T cell responses to AZD1222 COVID-19 vaccine. Trimming removed 4 bases at V and 0 bases at J, with 12 bases between. The germline V gene has CDR1 SGHNT and CDR2 YYREEE (reference sequence). The CDR3 consists of 15 residues. The source was peripheral blood, collected on day 0 of AZD1222 vaccination. The genes are TRBV5-4 and TRBJ2-3; perhaps TRBD2 as D (6 bases). This TCR derives from an adult in good health. DNA for the CDR3: TGTGCCAGCAGCCCACTAGCTGGTAGCACAGATACGCAGTATTTT. It encodes CASSPLAGSTDTQYF. The variable domain in full, with the rest retrieved from reference TRBV5-4 and TRBJ2-3, is ETGVTQSPTHLIKTRGQQVTLRCSSQSGHNTVSWYQQALGQGPQFIFQYYREEENGRGNFPPRFSGLQFPNYSSELNVNALELDDSALYLCASSPLAGSTDTQYFGPGTRLTVL.